These 28 T cell receptor beta chains originate from one sample sequenced in a study of T cell repertoires in cytomegalovirus infection. These receptors' targets are unknown. TCRdb reanalysed the reads using MiXCR and keeps one entry per CDR3 protein. The table includes about 740,000 distinct CDR3 sequences, around 35% detected once. Sequencing was performed on cultured PBMCs, taken from culture after CMV antigen stimulation. The source of these receptors is a human donor in good health (CMV status not recorded). Some clones in this sample may be carry-over from other donors' samples.

Ten or more counts support this clonotype. The chain carries TRBV7-2 and TRBJ2-4, with 7 bases fitting TRBD1. Looked up from germline, CDR1 is SGHTA and CDR2 is FQGNSA. The CDR3 has 14 residues. The V segment lost 0 bases and the J segment 8 bases; nucleotides outside the gene matches: 4. CDR3 amino acids: CASSLAYRGDIQYF. The CDR3, as DNA: TGTGCCAGCAGCTTAGCGTACAGGGGAGACATTCAGTACTTC.

This clonotype has just a few counts. The chain links TRBV6-2 or TRBV6-3 to TRBJ2-1; 11 bases line up with TRBD2. The CDR3 is 15 amino acids. The germline gives CDR1 MNHEY, CDR2 SVGEGT. V shed 6 bases, J shed 8 bases, and the junction held 9 bases outside the gene matches. The DNA for the CDR3 is TGTGCCAGCAGAGCCACTAGCGGGAGTTTAGATGAGCAGTTCTTC. As protein: CASRATSGSLDEQFF.

In its sample, this clonotype was seen a few times. The chain joins TRBV20-1 to TRBJ2-3; D is unclear. V was pared by 3 bases and J by 2 bases, with 12 bases between. Germline values: CDR1 DFQATT, CDR2 SNEGSKA (reference sequence). The CDR3 has 14 amino acids. The CDR3: CSARTSYYTDTQYF. CDR3 DNA sequence: TGCAGTGCTAGGACCTCGTATTACACAGATACGCAGTATTTT.

The gene calls are TRBV4-2 and TRBJ1-1; 7 bases map to TRBD1. Germline trimming cut 3 bases from V and 3 bases from J; bases unmatched to any gene: 10. The CDR3 loop spans 16 amino acids. Germline lookup yields CDR1 LGHNA and CDR2 YNFKEQ. CDR3 loop: CASSHPRTGGHTEAFF. CDR3 in DNA: TGTGCCAGCAGCCATCCTAGGACAGGAGGCCACACTGAAGCTTTCTTT.

This clonotype came up many times. V and J are TRBV7-2 and TRBJ2-7; D is ambiguous. V was cut by 5 bases and J by 3 bases, with 14 bases left in between. Germline lookup yields CDR1 SGHTA and CDR2 FQGNSA. This CDR3 is built from 14 residues. As DNA, the CDR3 is TGTGCCAGCAGCCCGCAGCTGGTCGGCTACGAGCAGTACTTC. Translating gives CASSPQLVGYEQYF.

Only a few counts were recorded for this clonotype. The rearrangement links TRBV20-1 to TRBJ1-1, with D perhaps TRBD1 (6 bases). This CDR3 is 14 amino acids long. V lost 2 bases and J lost 1, with 11 bases in between. CDR1 is DFQATT and CDR2 is SNEGSKA in the germline V gene (reference sequence). Here the CDR3 DNA reads TGCAGTGCTAGACTTACAGGGACGAACACTGAAGCTTTCTTT. Translating gives CSARLTGTNTEAFF.

This clonotype came up many times. V gene TRBV7-2 combines with J gene TRBJ2-2; the D gene is possibly TRBD1 (5 bases). The CDR3 totals 16 residues. Germline V lookup: CDR1 SGHTA, CDR2 FQGNSA. The V and J ends lost 5 bases and 6 bases respectively, with 19 bases between them. The CDR3 here is CASSPGGAGRAGELFF. DNA of the CDR3: TGTGCCAGCAGCCCGGGTGGGGCAGGCCGGGCCGGGGAGCTGTTTTTT. The full variable domain, completed using reference TRBV7-2 and TRBJ2-2, is GAGVSQSPSNKVTEKGKDVELRCDPISGHTALYWYRQSLGQGLEFLIYFQGNSAPDKSGLPSDRFSAERTGGSVSTLTIQRTQQEDSAVYLCASSPGGAGRAGELFFGEGSRLTVL.

The chain combines TRBV20-1 with TRBJ1-5; tentatively, D is TRBD1 (6 bases). CDR1 is DFQATT and CDR2 is SNEGSKA in the germline V gene (reference sequence). CDR3 length equals 17 residues. V lost 5 bases and J 1 base, leaving 21 bases between the germline ends. The CDR3 bases are TGCAGTGCTGGGGGGGGGGGCAGGGGAGGCAGCAATCAGCCCCAGCATTTT. This translates into CSAGGGGRGGSNQPQHF.

The chain has TRBV15 and TRBJ1-6; D unresolved. The V and J ends lost 1 base and 5 bases respectively, with 9 bases between them. This CDR3 region has 15 residues. Germline-derived CDR1 and CDR2 are LNHNV and YYDKDF (reference sequence). The CDR3 DNA is TGTGCCACCAGCAGAGGAGGCCAGAATAATTCACCCCTCCACTTT. Protein: CATSRGGQNNSPLHF.

This chain connects TRBV7-4 to TRBJ2-7; 7 nucleotides line up with TRBD1. CDR3 length: 18 residues. V shed 4 bases and J 2 bases; nucleotides not matched to a gene: 17. CDR1 is SGHVT and CDR2 is SQSDAQ in the germline V gene. The CDR3 DNA is TGTGCCAGCAGCTCGATCGGGGACAGAAGGAAGCTGACCTACGAGCAGTACTTC. This encodes CASSSIGDRRKLTYEQYF.

Only a few counts were recorded for this clonotype. The chain is built from TRBV6-1 and TRBJ1-5; D perhaps matches TRBD1 (6 bases). This CDR3 has 16 residues. Germline V CDR1 and CDR2: MNHNS, SASEGT. Trimming left V 1 base short and J 7 bases short, with 17 bases between. CDR3 bases: TGTGCCAGCAGTGAAGAAAATCAGGGGCCGAGGCAGCCCCAGCATTTT. This sequence encodes CASSEENQGPRQPQHF.

The chain recombines TRBV11-2 with TRBJ2-1; 12 bases are shared with TRBD2. V lost 6 bases to trimming and J lost 8 bases; unmatched junction nucleotides: 11. The CDR3 is 16 residues long. The V gene's germline CDR1 is SGHAT and CDR2 FQNNGV. In nucleotides, the CDR3 is TGTGCCAGCAGTCGCACTAGACTAGCGGGAGTTGATGAGCAGTTCTTC. As protein: CASSRTRLAGVDEQFF.

This clonotype was counted many times. The gene calls are TRBV7-2 and TRBJ1-1; weak D call: TRBD1 (5 bases). V was cut by 3 bases and J by 12 bases, with 14 bases left in between. Germline V lookup: CDR1 SGHTA, CDR2 FQGNSA. The CDR3 is 12 residues long. CDR3 nucleotides: TGTGCCAGCAGCTTCTCGACAGACACCCCTTTCTTT. This gives the protein CASSFSTDTPFF.

This clonotype occurred many times. The CDR3 DNA follows: TGTGCCAGCAAAACAGGGGGCTTGGATTCACCCCTCCACTTT. This translates into CASKTGGLDSPLHF. The V gene is TRBV5-4, the J gene TRBJ1-6, with 9 bases identical to TRBD1. This CDR3 region has 14 residues. The V segment lost 6 bases and the J segment 8 bases; nucleotides outside the gene matches: 6. Germline lookup yields CDR1 SGHNT and CDR2 YYREEE (reference sequence).

Ten or more counts support this clonotype. The chain uses TRBV7-2 and TRBJ1-6, with D possibly being TRBD1 (5 bases). CDR1 and CDR2 (germline): SGHTA, FQGNSA. The CDR3 contains 16 residues. V lost 6 bases, J lost 5 bases, and 17 bases lay in between. The CDR3 DNA reads as TGTGCCAGCAGTCCCCAGGGTTCTCGTAATAATTCACCCCTCCACTTT. Protein: CASSPQGSRNNSPLHF.

The chain employs TRBV6-5 and TRBJ2-3; no clear D gene. The germline V and J ends were trimmed by 0 bases and 5 bases, with 12 bases remaining between them. This CDR3 is 15 amino acids long. The germline CDR1 and CDR2 sequences are MNHEY and SVGAGI. The CDR3 nucleotides are TGTGCCAGCAGTTACTCGGGGAATTGGGGAGATACGCAGTATTTT. It translates to CASSYSGNWGDTQYF.

This clonotype was picked up many times. V gene TRBV7-2 combines with J gene TRBJ2-2; 8 bases agree with TRBD1. Germline CDR1 reads SGHTA; CDR2 reads FQGNSA. This CDR3 spans 18 amino acids. With V trimmed by 4 bases and J by 4 bases, 14 bases remained unmatched. DNA of the CDR3: TGTGCCAGCAGCTCTCCCCTAGGACAGGGAAGGGCCACCGGGGAGCTGTTTTTT. It is translated as CASSSPLGQGRATGELFF.

The V gene is TRBV4-1, the J gene TRBJ2-7; TRBD2 might be the D (5 bases). This CDR3 is built from 14 residues. CDR1 is MGHRA and CDR2 is YSYEKL in the germline V gene. Deletions cut 3 bases from V and 5 bases from J, with 14 bases between. The CDR3 protein is CASSQTGGPHEQYF. The CDR3 DNA reads TGCGCCAGCAGCCAGACTGGCGGGCCCCACGAGCAGTACTTC.

This clonotype was detected only a few times. The chain links TRBV10-3 to TRBJ2-3; tentative D call: TRBD2 (5 bases). The CDR3 has 16 residues. V lost 4 bases to trimming and J lost 2 bases, with 16 bases between them. Germline V gene lookup returns CDR1 ENHRY and CDR2 SYGVKD. In DNA, the CDR3 is TGTGCCATCAGTGGAGGTAGCGTTGGGGACACAGATACGCAGTATTTT. Protein: CAISGGSVGDTDTQYF.

This clonotype was detected many times. The rearrangement joins TRBV7-9 to TRBJ2-1, with 10 bases lining up with TRBD2. Trimming at V came to 5 bases and at J to 10 bases, leaving 8 bases not matched to a gene. The CDR3 has 14 amino acids. The V gene's germline CDR1 is SEHNR and CDR2 FQNEAQ (reference sequence). CDR3 protein: CASSARLAGDEQFF. The CDR3 DNA reads TGTGCCAGCAGCGCAAGACTAGCGGGTGACGAGCAGTTCTTC. The full variable domain, rest sourced from reference TRBV7-9 and TRBJ2-1, is DTGVSQNPRHKITKRGQNVTFRCDPISEHNRLYWYRQTLGQGPEFLTYFQNEAQLEKSRLLSDRFSAERPKGSFSTLEIQRTEQGDSAMYLCASSARLAGDEQFFGPGTRLTVL.

This rearrangement joins TRBV4-1 to TRBJ1-1; D may be TRBD1 (6 bases). The CDR3 loop spans 15 amino acids. Germline lookup yields CDR1 MGHRA and CDR2 YSYEKL. Trimming left V 3 bases short and J 3 bases short, with 14 bases between. In DNA, the CDR3 is TGCGCCAGCAGCCAGACGAGGGACACCTACACTGAAGCTTTCTTT. Amino acid sequence: CASSQTRDTYTEAFF.

The chain combines TRBV12-3 or TRBV12-4 with TRBJ2-3; possible D gene TRBD2, 5 bases. The CDR3 loop spans 14 amino acids. The germline V and J ends were trimmed by 2 bases and 5 bases, with 11 bases remaining between them. CDR3 sequence reads: CASSLKGVRDTQYF. The CDR3 region has the DNA TGTGCCAGCAGTTTAAAGGGAGTCCGAGATACGCAGTATTTT.

CDR3 bases: TGTGCCAGCTCACCTAACCATGACCCAAACACTGAAGCTTTCTTT. Translating it yields CASSPNHDPNTEAFF. The chain is built from TRBV18 and TRBJ1-1, with unresolved D. Looked up from germline, CDR1 is KGHSH and CDR2 is LQKENI. V was shortened by 3 bases and J by 2 bases, with 13 bases between the two germline ends. The CDR3 spans 15 residues. Supplemented by reference TRBV18 and TRBJ1-1, the full variable domain reads NAGVMQNPRHLVRRRGQEARLRCSPMKGHSHVYWYRQLPEEGLKFMVYLQKENIIDESGMPKERFSAEFPKEGPSILRIQQVVRGDSAAYFCASSPNHDPNTEAFFGQGTRLTVV.

This clonotype was detected a few times. The V gene is TRBV2, the J gene TRBJ2-2; TRBD2 might be the D (6 bases). Trimming left V 8 bases short and J 0 bases short, with 10 bases between. Germline CDR1 SNHLY, CDR2 FYNNEI. The CDR3 covers 14 residues. CDR3 sequence: CASHRLANTGELFF. Here the CDR3 DNA reads TGTGCCAGCCACAGACTAGCGAACACCGGGGAGCTGTTTTTT.

CDR3 amino acids: CASTSTRDIELDTIYF. In DNA form, the CDR3 reads TGTGCCAGTACCTCGACCCGGGACATTGAGTTGGACACCATATATTTT. The chain joins TRBV19 to TRBJ1-3; D perhaps matches TRBD1 (6 bases). This CDR3 spans 16 amino acids. The V gene's germline CDR1 is LNHDA and CDR2 SQIVND (reference sequence). V shed 7 bases and J shed 8 bases, with 24 bases lying between them.

The rearrangement joins TRBV10-3 to TRBJ2-3; D gene uncertain. The CDR3 runs 15 residues. Per the germline V gene, CDR1 is ENHRY and CDR2 is SYGVKD. The germline V and J ends were trimmed by 10 bases and 1 base, with 18 bases remaining between them. The CDR3 loop reads CATTTALTGTDTQYF. CDR3 nucleotide sequence: TGTGCCACGACCACAGCACTCACAGGCACAGATACGCAGTATTTT.

This chain joins TRBV6-2 or TRBV6-3 and TRBJ2-7, with no clear D. The CDR3 spans 14 residues. Per the germline V gene, CDR1 is MNHEY and CDR2 is SVGEGT. V was clipped by 6 bases and J by 3 bases, with 15 bases between them. The CDR3 is CASSPLSTYYEQYF. CDR3 bases: TGTGCCAGCAGCCCACTATCTACATACTACGAGCAGTACTTC.

This clonotype has only one observation. Here the CDR3 reads CASSPEAGGTTDTQYF. CDR3 coding DNA: TGTGCCAGCAGTCCGGAAGCGGGAGGGACCACAGATACGCAGTATTTT. This chain uses TRBV6-6 with TRBJ2-3; TRBD2 agrees at 10 bases. The CDR3 totals 16 residues. V shed 5 bases, J shed 2 bases, and the junction held 7 bases outside the gene matches. Germline V gives CDR1 MNHNY, CDR2 SVGAGI (reference sequence).